This entry lists 26 T cell receptor beta chains sequenced from one sample in a study of Graves' ophthalmopathy and Graves' hyperthyroidism listed by TCRdb under 2018. Sequencer: Illumina HiSeq 2000. For repertoire sequencing, TCR beta CDR3 regions were amplified from RNA transcripts. A first-round RT-PCR used HTBI primers with the Qiagen OneStep RT-PCR kit, followed by a second-round multiplex PCR, size selection and purification. The public sequencing data were trimmed at Q25 with fastp and processed into clonotypes with MiXCR by TCRdb, which kept only in-frame beta chains. Here each entry gathers all rows of one CDR3 protein and keeps the most common genes and DNA. The sample table holds just over 600,000 distinct CDR3 sequences, of which about a fifth were seen once. Around 6.5% of the sample is held by the ten biggest clonotypes. The source material was peripheral blood. The receptors were gathered from a woman between 18 and 30 years old with stable Graves' hyperthyroidism. Some clones in this sample may be carry-over from other donors' samples. Donor details come from another sample of the same person, matched by shared clones.

This clonotype was observed at least ten times. The genes are TRBV6-1 and TRBJ1-1; maybe TRBD1 (6 bases). CDR1 and CDR2 (germline): MNHNS, SASEGT. The CDR3 has 13 amino acids. Deletions cut 7 bases from V and 2 bases from J, with 11 bases between. The CDR3 protein is CASKGQTNTEAFF. As DNA, the CDR3 is TGTGCCAGCAAAGGACAGACAAACACTGAAGCTTTCTTT.

This clonotype has a count of ten or more. This CDR3 reads CASSQGVRETQYF. The CDR3 nucleotides read TGCGCCAGCAGCCAAGGGGTGAGGGAGACCCAGTACTTC. The gene calls are TRBV4-1 and TRBJ2-5; no firm D call. This CDR3 comprises 13 residues. Germline V gene lookup returns CDR1 MGHRA and CDR2 YSYEKL. Deletions cut 1 base from V and 5 bases from J, with 8 bases between.

DNA for the CDR3: TGTGCCAGCAGTTATCCACGGTACTGGGTTGGGGAGACCCAGTACTTC. Its translation is CASSYPRYWVGETQYF. The chain employs TRBV6-4 and TRBJ2-5; D uncertain. Germline V gives CDR1 MRHNA, CDR2 SNTAGT. V was clipped by 5 bases and J by 5 bases, with 21 bases between them. The CDR3 contains 16 residues.

This clonotype has at least ten counts. A much larger clone lies a single base off, so this may be a read error. The chain links TRBV6-1 to TRBJ1-1; weak D call: TRBD1 (5 bases). This CDR3 has 15 amino acids. CDR1 and CDR2 from the germline V gene are MNHNS and SASEGT. As DNA, the CDR3 is TGTGCCGGCAGTAAGGGACTCAATGGGGTCACTGAAGCTTTCTTT. Translation: CAGSKGLNGVTEAFF.

Ten or more counts support this clonotype. The genes are TRBV28 and TRBJ1-1; 8 nucleotides align to TRBD1. CDR1 is MDHEN, CDR2 SYDVKM, per germline. The CDR3 covers 15 residues. V gave up 2 bases and J gave up 11 bases; unmatched junction bases: 13. CDR3 DNA sequence: TGTGCCAGCAGTTTAGCAAGGGCAGGGGGCCCTGGGGCTTTCTTT. Its translation: CASSLARAGGPGAFF.

The chain carries TRBV5-1 and TRBJ1-5; D uncertain. V was cut by 7 bases and J by 7 bases, with 9 bases left in between. Germline V gene data show CDR1 as SGHRS and CDR2 as YFSETQ. The CDR3 sequence is 11 residues long. CDR3 sequence reads: CASREPQPQHF. CDR3 DNA: TGCGCCAGCCGGGAACCCCAGCCCCAGCATTTT.

This clonotype was seen repeatedly, ten times or more. The chain combines TRBV5-1 with TRBJ2-7; D possibly corresponds to TRBD1 (5 bases). CDR3 length: 15 amino acids. The V and J ends lost 3 bases and 2 bases respectively, with 15 bases between them. In germline, CDR1 is SGHRS, CDR2 YFSETQ. DNA for the CDR3: TGCGCCAGCAGCTCCTCCTCCGGACAAGCCTACGAGCAGTACTTC. Its translation is CASSSSSGQAYEQYF. The full variable domain, in which reference TRBV5-1 and TRBJ2-7 provide the parts outside the CDR3, is KAGVTQTPRYLIKTRGQQVTLSCSPISGHRSVSWYQQTPGQGLQFLFEYFSETQRNKGNFPGRFSGRQFSNSRSEMNVSTLELGDSALYLCASSSSSGQAYEQYFGPGTRLTVT.

There are many counts of this clonotype. This chain links TRBV27 with TRBJ1-1; a weak D match, TRBD1 (5 bases). The ends were cut back, 6 bases at V and 0 bases at J, with 17 bases in the middle. Germline CDR1 MNHEY, CDR2 SMNVEV (reference sequence). The CDR3 totals 16 residues. This chain's CDR3 is CASSLRALSVNTEAFF. CDR3 nucleotide sequence: TGTGCCAGCAGCCTCAGGGCTCTGTCGGTGAACACTGAAGCTTTCTTT.

This clonotype has only a few counts. The CDR3 here is CASSASVTNYGYTF. CDR3 bases: TGTGCCAGCTCAGCCTCGGTGACTAACTATGGCTACACCTTC. The chain combines TRBV18 with TRBJ1-2, with D uncertain. Germline V CDR1 and CDR2: KGHSH, LQKENI. The V end lost 5 bases, the J end lost 0 bases, and 10 bases lay between the germline ends. The CDR3 runs to 14 residues. Based on the CDR3 plus reference TRBV18 and TRBJ1-2, the full variable domain is NAGVMQNPRHLVRRRGQEARLRCSPMKGHSHVYWYRQLPEEGLKFMVYLQKENIIDESGMPKERFSAEFPKEGPSILRIQQVVRGDSAAYFCASSASVTNYGYTFGSGTRLTVV.

The CDR3 loop is CASSQEPTGGRGNQPQHF. Written as DNA, the CDR3 is TGTGCCAGCAGCCAAGAGCCCACAGGGGGAAGGGGCAATCAGCCCCAGCATTTT. The chain links TRBV3-1 to TRBJ1-5, with 8 bases lining up with TRBD1. This CDR3 is built from 18 residues. V was pared by 0 bases and J by 2 bases, with 9 bases of the junction left unmatched. Germline lookup yields CDR1 LGHDT and CDR2 YNNKEL (reference sequence).

This clonotype was detected many times. The V and J genes are TRBV12-3 or TRBV12-4 and TRBJ2-2; D could derive from TRBD1 or TRBD2 (7 bases each). The CDR3 runs 15 residues. Trimming cost V 11 bases and J 4 bases, with 20 bases left between them. CDR3 bases: TGTGCCGTCCCCCCGGGGGGACAGATCACCGGGGAGCTGTTTTTT. Encoded protein: CAVPPGGQITGELFF.

The CDR3 nucleotides are TGCAGCGTTGAGGGGGGGAGGACGTATGGCTACACCTTC. It yields the protein CSVEGGRTYGYTF. The chain recombines TRBV29-1 with TRBJ1-2, with D tentatively TRBD1 (5 bases). Trimming removed 3 bases at V and 5 bases at J, with 13 bases between. Germline V gene lookup returns CDR1 SQVTM and CDR2 ANQGSEA. This CDR3 comprises 13 residues.

This clonotype was picked up many times. This chain connects TRBV29-1 to TRBJ2-7; 10 bases match TRBD1. The CDR3 loop spans 12 amino acids. V lost 6 bases, J lost 7 bases, and 6 bases stayed unmatched. CDR1 is SQVTM and CDR2 is ANQGSEA in the germline V gene. This chain's CDR3 is CSVDRDRGEQYF. The CDR3 DNA reads as TGCAGCGTAGACCGGGACAGGGGTGAGCAGTACTTC.

Many counts were recorded for this clonotype. This chain connects TRBV6-1 to TRBJ2-7, with D tentatively TRBD2 (6 bases). Germline assignment: CDR1 MNHNS and CDR2 SASEGT. Trimming pared 0 bases from V and 4 bases from J, leaving 10 bases between. CDR3 size: 14 residues. CDR3 amino acids: CASSEARLAYEQYF. CDR3 sequence (DNA): TGTGCCAGCAGTGAAGCTCGGCTAGCGTACGAGCAGTACTTC.

CDR3 nucleotides: TGCGCCAGCAGCTTGCGGGGTAGTGGAGTGTCGAGGCGTTTGAACACTGAAGCTTTCTTT. Translating it yields CASSLRGSGVSRRLNTEAFF. The V and J genes are TRBV5-1 and TRBJ1-1; D unresolved. V lost 1 base, J lost 0 bases, and 25 bases lay in between. Germline-derived CDR1 and CDR2 are SGHRS and YFSETQ. The CDR3 is 20 amino acids.

At least ten counts were recorded for this clonotype. The V call is TRBV10-3, the J call TRBJ2-7; tentatively, D is TRBD1 (6 bases). The CDR3 sequence is 15 residues long. V was pared by 6 bases and J by 2 bases, with 17 bases between. In germline, CDR1 is ENHRY, CDR2 SYGVKD. This CDR3 is CAIRESPGQTYEQYF. DNA of the CDR3: TGTGCCATCAGGGAAAGCCCGGGACAAACCTACGAGCAGTACTTC.

This clonotype was recorded many times. The chain employs TRBV11-2 and TRBJ1-2; the match to TRBD1 covers 9 bases. The CDR3 is 17 amino acids. J gave up 3 bases and V 2 bases, and 10 bases lay outside the gene matches. Germline lookup yields CDR1 SGHAT and CDR2 FQNNGV. The CDR3 coding sequence is TGTGCCAGCAGCTTATTAGGGACAGGGACAGGCGACTATGGCTACACCTTC. Its translation is CASSLLGTGTGDYGYTF.

The chain recombines TRBV5-4 with TRBJ1-1, with unresolved D. V shed 5 bases and J shed 8 bases, with 22 bases lying between them. This CDR3 is 15 amino acids long. The germline CDR1 and CDR2 sequences are SGHNT and YYREEE (reference sequence). In nucleotides, the CDR3 is TGTGCCAGCAGTTCACCTATTAATGACGGGATCGAAGCTTTCTTT. This codes for CASSSPINDGIEAFF.

The rearrangement joins TRBV28 to TRBJ1-1; 7 bases map to TRBD1. Trimming at V came to 6 bases and at J to 10 bases, leaving 5 bases not matched to a gene. The CDR3 covers 11 residues. From germline, CDR1 is MDHEN and CDR2 SYDVKM. CDR3 sequence: CASSPRGRAFF. CDR3 nucleotides: TGTGCCAGCAGCCCTAGGGGGCGAGCTTTCTTT.

The rearrangement uses TRBV10-3 and TRBJ2-7; 11 bases match TRBD1. The CDR3 totals 14 residues. CDR1 is ENHRY, CDR2 SYGVKD, per germline. V lost 6 bases and J lost 2; bases outside the gene matches: 3. The CDR3 nucleotides read TGTGCCATCAGCCGGGACAGGGGGGCCTACGAGCAGTACTTC. As protein: CAISRDRGAYEQYF.

This clonotype appeared many times. The chain couples TRBV10-3 to TRBJ2-3; maybe TRBD2 (6 bases). Germline CDR1 is ENHRY and CDR2 is SYGVKD. The V end was cut by 9 bases, the J end by 0 bases, with 10 bases between. The CDR3 consists of 13 residues. In DNA, the CDR3 is TGTGCCATTACCAGCGGGAGCACAGATACGCAGTATTTT. It specifies CAITSGSTDTQYF.

The J gene is TRBJ2-5, the V gene TRBV12-3 or TRBV12-4; 7 bases map to TRBD2. Unmatched junction bases numbered 8, after V lost 2 bases and J lost 5 bases. The CDR3 runs to 15 residues. DNA of the CDR3: TGTGCCAGCAGTTTATTCAGCGGGAAGGGCGAGACCCAGTACTTC. Translating it yields CASSLFSGKGETQYF.

This clonotype was seen repeatedly, ten times or more. The chain combines TRBV20-1 with TRBJ2-5; D is perhaps TRBD1 (5 bases). The length of the CDR3 is 16 residues. The V end was cut by 0 bases, the J end by 4 bases, with 18 bases between. From germline, CDR1 is DFQATT and CDR2 SNEGSKA (reference sequence). CDR3 sequence: CSARDTLDQGGETQYF. CDR3 nucleotides: TGCAGTGCTAGAGATACGTTGGACCAGGGTGGAGAGACCCAGTACTTC.

This clonotype was seen ten or more times. The chain has TRBV12-3 or TRBV12-4 and TRBJ1-2; 7 nucleotides match TRBD1. Trimming removed 3 bases from V and 1 base from J; junction bases left unmatched: 5. The CDR3 is made up of 15 amino acids. The CDR3 DNA reads as TGTGCCAGCAGTTTGGGGGGACAGATTAACTATGGCTACACCTTC. Its translation: CASSLGGQINYGYTF.

The table lists this clonotype with many counts. J is TRBJ1-5 and V is TRBV6-4, with 7 bases lining up with TRBD1. The V segment lost 7 bases and the J segment 0 bases; nucleotides outside the gene matches: 12. Per germline, CDR1 MRHNA and CDR2 SNTAGT. CDR3 length equals 17 residues. This CDR3 is CASKQGRGRYSNQPQHF. The CDR3 nucleotides are TGTGCCAGCAAACAGGGGAGGGGTCGATATAGCAATCAGCCCCAGCATTTT.

V gene TRBV30 combines with J gene TRBJ1-1; 8 positions agree with TRBD1. V was clipped by 3 bases and J by 3 bases; unmatched bases: 6. The CDR3 runs 14 residues. Germline-derived CDR1 and CDR2 are GTSNPN and SVGIG (reference sequence). In nucleotides, the CDR3 is TGTGCCTGGAGGGAGACAGGGGTGGACACTGAAGCTTTCTTT. It codes for CAWRETGVDTEAFF.